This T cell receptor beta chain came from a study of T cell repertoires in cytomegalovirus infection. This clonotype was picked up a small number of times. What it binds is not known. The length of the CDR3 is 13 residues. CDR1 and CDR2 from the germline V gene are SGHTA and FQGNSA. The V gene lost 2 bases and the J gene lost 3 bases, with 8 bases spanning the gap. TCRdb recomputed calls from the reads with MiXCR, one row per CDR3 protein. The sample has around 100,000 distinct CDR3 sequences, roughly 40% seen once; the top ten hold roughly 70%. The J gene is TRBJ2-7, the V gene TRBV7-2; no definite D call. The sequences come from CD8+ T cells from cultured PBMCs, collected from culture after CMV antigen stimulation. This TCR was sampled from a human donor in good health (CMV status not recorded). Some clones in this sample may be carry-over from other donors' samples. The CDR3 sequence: CASSLFLYYEQYF. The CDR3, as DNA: TGTGCCAGCAGCTTATTTCTTTACTACGAGCAGTACTTC.